This entry is about one T cell receptor beta chain. Its cognate antigen is unknown. The V and J ends lost 0 bases and 4 bases respectively, with 9 bases between them. The CDR3 runs 14 residues. Germline V gene sequence: CDR1 MGHRA, CDR2 YSYEKL. Generated by immunoSEQ multiplex PCR, the TCRdb table keeps only in-frame clones and is missing some. This sample carries roughly 280,000 clones, approximately 86% of them seen once, and the ten largest clones take more than 0.8%. The record originates from a study of cytomegalovirus exposure and HLA in healthy donors. Whole-study findings and limits: The listing of fewer than 200 TCR beta chains classed them as cytomegalovirus-associated. Most TCR sequences proved rare, with some public TCRs found in many donors.

The TCR originated in a woman under 30 in good health and CMV-seronegative. The chain has TRBV4-1 and TRBJ1-2; D is unclear. Sequencing was performed on PBMCs. CDR3 bases: TGCGCCAGCAGCCAAGACCCACTGAGCTATGGCTACACCTTC. Protein: CASSQDPLSYGYTF.